The 12 T cell receptor beta chains given below trace back to one sample, sequenced in a study of immune evolution from preneoplasia to lung adenocarcinoma listed by TCRdb under 2021. Receptor libraries were prepared by the immunoSEQ multiplex PCR assay. TCRdb provides this immuneACCESS table in a form limited to in-frame rearrangements. Some clones are lacking; in checked studies, under half of them reflect an unresolved V gene, and why the rest are absent is not known. Counted in this sample were about 5,800 clones; roughly 77% of them appeared once. Jointly, the top ten make up about 20% of the sample. The sample was FFPE adjacent normal lung tissue. These TCRs come from a person aged 60-80 years with lung adenocarcinoma.

The rearrangement links TRBV7-3 to TRBJ2-2; a possible D gene is TRBD2 (7 bases). V dropped 0 bases and J dropped 5 bases, with 13 bases sitting between them. Germline loops: CDR1 SGHTA, CDR2 FQGTGA. There are 16 residues in the CDR3. CDR3 in amino acids: CASSLTSRGGTGELFF. CDR3 nucleotide sequence: TGTGCCAGCAGCTTAACGTCCAGGGGAGGGACCGGGGAGCTGTTTTTT.

This chain links TRBV5-1 with TRBJ1-4; 7 bases are shared with TRBD1. V lost 4 bases, J lost 6 bases, and 6 bases stayed unmatched. From germline, CDR1 is SGHRS and CDR2 YFSETQ. CDR3 length: 14 amino acids. Here the CDR3 reads CASSVAGGDEKLFF. DNA for the CDR3: TGCGCCAGCAGCGTAGCAGGGGGTGATGAAAAACTGTTTTTT.

This chain uses TRBV6-4 with TRBJ1-6; TRBD1 agrees at 7 bases. The CDR3 consists of 15 residues. V shed 5 bases, J shed 5 bases, and the junction held 6 bases outside the gene matches. CDR1 is MRHNA, CDR2 SNTAGT, per germline. CDR3 in DNA: TGTGCCAGCAGTTACACTACAGGGGATAATTCACCCCTCCACTTT. It translates to CASSYTTGDNSPLHF.

This chain links TRBV10-3 with TRBJ1-2; no firm D call. The ends were cut back, 9 bases at V and 4 bases at J, with 15 bases in the middle. The V gene's germline CDR1 is ENHRY and CDR2 SYGVKD. The CDR3 has 13 residues. CDR3 DNA sequence: TGTGCCATGACGGGAGGGTCGAGCTATGGCTACACCTTC. Protein product: CAMTGGSSYGYTF.

This chain connects TRBV15 to TRBJ1-1; 7 bases agree with TRBD1. V shed 9 bases and J 0 bases; nucleotides not matched to a gene: 7. The CDR3 covers 14 residues. Germline assignment: CDR1 LNHNV and CDR2 YYDKDF (reference sequence). The CDR3 region has the DNA TGTGCCACTCAAGACAGGGCAATGAACACTGAAGCTTTCTTT. This sequence encodes CATQDRAMNTEAFF.

V usage is TRBV9 and J usage is TRBJ2-4, with 8 bases aligning to TRBD2. This CDR3 spans 15 amino acids. V trimming: 1 base; J trimming: 8 bases; junction bases outside the gene matches: 8. Looked up from germline, CDR1 is SGDLS and CDR2 is YYNGEE. The CDR3 DNA is TGTGCCAGCAGCGTATGGGGGAGCGGGGGAGACATTCAGTACTTC. Translation gives CASSVWGSGGDIQYF.

The V call is TRBV28, the J call TRBJ2-7; D may be TRBD1 or TRBD2 (5 bases each). Germline lookup yields CDR1 MDHEN and CDR2 SYDVKM. The CDR3 length is 15 residues. V was clipped by 5 bases and J by 6 bases, with 20 bases between them. CDR3 bases: TGTGCCAGCAGTAGCCAGCCGAGGGGTAAAGGCGAGCAGTACTTC. Translated, it gives CASSSQPRGKGEQYF.

V usage is TRBV4-2 and J usage is TRBJ1-1; TRBD1 is a possible D gene (6 bases). The CDR3 extends over 14 amino acids. V was trimmed by 1 base and J by 7 bases, leaving 13 bases between them. In germline, CDR1 is LGHNA, CDR2 YNFKEQ. The CDR3 region is CASSQGDRGGEAFF. The CDR3 nucleotides read TGTGCCAGCAGCCAAGGGGATCGAGGGGGTGAAGCTTTCTTT.

This rearrangement joins TRBV30 to TRBJ2-3, with TRBD2 matching over 11 bases. Looked up from germline, CDR1 is GTSNPN and CDR2 is SVGIG (reference sequence). V gave up 2 bases and J gave up 8 bases; unmatched junction bases: 12. The CDR3 length is 16 residues. The DNA for the CDR3 is TGTGCCTGGAGTCTCATAGCGGGAGGGTCTGGAGGTACGCAGTATTTT. It is translated as CAWSLIAGGSGGTQYF.

The chain combines TRBV7-2 with TRBJ1-2; the match to TRBD1 covers 8 bases. V gave up 3 bases and J gave up 6 bases; unmatched junction bases: 12. The CDR3 spans 16 residues. Germline V gene data show CDR1 as SGHTA and CDR2 as FQGNSA. CDR3 region: CASSLGGTGQRDGYTF. In DNA form, the CDR3 reads TGTGCCAGCAGCTTGGGGGGGACAGGTCAACGGGATGGCTACACCTTC.

V is TRBV7-9 and J is TRBJ1-2; 8 positions match TRBD1. The CDR3 runs 15 residues. V gave up 3 bases and J gave up 2 bases; unmatched junction bases: 5. CDR1 is SEHNR and CDR2 is FQNEAQ in the germline V gene (reference sequence). CDR3 region: CASSFGQGVNYGYTF. The DNA for the CDR3 is TGTGCCAGCAGCTTCGGACAGGGCGTCAACTATGGCTACACCTTC.

V and J are TRBV5-4 and TRBJ2-3; 11 positions agree with TRBD2. The germline V gene has CDR1 SGHNT and CDR2 YYREEE (reference sequence). V lost 4 bases to trimming and J lost 9 bases; unmatched junction nucleotides: 4. The CDR3 runs 13 residues. The CDR3 spells CASSQLAGGTQYF. The CDR3 bases are TGTGCCAGCAGCCAGCTAGCGGGAGGAACGCAGTATTTT.